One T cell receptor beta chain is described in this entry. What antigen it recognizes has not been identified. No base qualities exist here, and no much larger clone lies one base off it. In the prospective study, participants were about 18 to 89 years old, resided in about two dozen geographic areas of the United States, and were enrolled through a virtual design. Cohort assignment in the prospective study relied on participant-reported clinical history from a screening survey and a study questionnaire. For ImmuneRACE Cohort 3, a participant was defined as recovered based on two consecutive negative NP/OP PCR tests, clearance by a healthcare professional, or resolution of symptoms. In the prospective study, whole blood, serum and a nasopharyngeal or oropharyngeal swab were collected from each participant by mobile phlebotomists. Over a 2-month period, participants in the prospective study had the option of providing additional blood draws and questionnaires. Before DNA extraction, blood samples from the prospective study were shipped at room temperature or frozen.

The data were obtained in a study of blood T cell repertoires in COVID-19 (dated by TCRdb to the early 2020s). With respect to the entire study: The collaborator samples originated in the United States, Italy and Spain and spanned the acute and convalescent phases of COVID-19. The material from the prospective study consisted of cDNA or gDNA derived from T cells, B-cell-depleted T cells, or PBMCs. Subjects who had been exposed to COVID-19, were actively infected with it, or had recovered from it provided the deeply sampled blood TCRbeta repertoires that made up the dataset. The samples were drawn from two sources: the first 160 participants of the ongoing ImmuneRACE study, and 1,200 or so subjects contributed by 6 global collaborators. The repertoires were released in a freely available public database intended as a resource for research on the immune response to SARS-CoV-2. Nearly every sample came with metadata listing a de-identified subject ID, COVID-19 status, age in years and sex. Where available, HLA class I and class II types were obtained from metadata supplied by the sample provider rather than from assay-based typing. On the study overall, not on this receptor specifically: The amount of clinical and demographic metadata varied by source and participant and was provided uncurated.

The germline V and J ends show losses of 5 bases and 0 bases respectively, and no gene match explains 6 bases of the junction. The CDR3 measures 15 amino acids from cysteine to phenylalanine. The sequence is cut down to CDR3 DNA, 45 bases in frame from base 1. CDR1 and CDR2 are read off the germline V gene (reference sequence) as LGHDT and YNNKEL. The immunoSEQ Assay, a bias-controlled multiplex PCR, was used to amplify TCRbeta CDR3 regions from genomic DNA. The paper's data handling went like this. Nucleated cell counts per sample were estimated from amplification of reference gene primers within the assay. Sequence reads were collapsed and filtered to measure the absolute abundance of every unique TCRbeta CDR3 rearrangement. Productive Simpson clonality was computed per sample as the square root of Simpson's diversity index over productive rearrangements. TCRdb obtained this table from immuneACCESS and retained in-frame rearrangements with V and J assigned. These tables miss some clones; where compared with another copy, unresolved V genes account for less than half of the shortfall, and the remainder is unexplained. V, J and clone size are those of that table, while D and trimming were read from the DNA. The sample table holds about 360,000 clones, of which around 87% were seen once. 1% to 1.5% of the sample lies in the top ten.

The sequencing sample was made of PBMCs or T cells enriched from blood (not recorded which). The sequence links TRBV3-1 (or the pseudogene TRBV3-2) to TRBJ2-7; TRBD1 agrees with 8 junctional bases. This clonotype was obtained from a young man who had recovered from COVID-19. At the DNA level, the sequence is TGTGCCAGCAGCACAGACAGGGGAGGCTCCTACGAGCAGTACTTC. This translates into CASSTDRGGSYEQYF.